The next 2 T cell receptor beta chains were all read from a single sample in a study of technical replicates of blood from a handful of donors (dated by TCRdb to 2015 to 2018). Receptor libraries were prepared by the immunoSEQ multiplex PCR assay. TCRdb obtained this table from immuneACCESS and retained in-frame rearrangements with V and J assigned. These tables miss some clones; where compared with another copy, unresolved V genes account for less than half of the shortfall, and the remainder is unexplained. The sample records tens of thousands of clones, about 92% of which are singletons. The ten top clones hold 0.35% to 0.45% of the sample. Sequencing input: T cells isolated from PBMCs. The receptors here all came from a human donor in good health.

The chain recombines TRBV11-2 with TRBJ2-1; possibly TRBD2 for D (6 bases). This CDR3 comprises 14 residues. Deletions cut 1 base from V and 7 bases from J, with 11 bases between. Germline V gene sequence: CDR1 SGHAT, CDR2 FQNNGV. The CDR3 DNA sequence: TGTGCCAGCAGCTTAGGCGGAGGGAATAATGAGCAGTTCTTC. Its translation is CASSLGGGNNEQFF. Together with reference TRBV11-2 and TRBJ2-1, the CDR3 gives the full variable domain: EAGVAQSPRYKIIEKRQSVAFWCNPISGHATLYWYQQILGQGPKLLIQFQNNGVVDDSQLPKDRFSAERLKGVDSTLKIQPAKLEDSAVYLCASSLGGGNNEQFFGPGTRLTVL.

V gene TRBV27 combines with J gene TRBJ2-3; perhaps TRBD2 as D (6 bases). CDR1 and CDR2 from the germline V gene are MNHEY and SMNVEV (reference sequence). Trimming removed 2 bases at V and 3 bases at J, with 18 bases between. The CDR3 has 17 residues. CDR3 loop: CASSLTVRRRVTDTQYF. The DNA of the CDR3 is TGTGCCAGCAGTTTAACTGTTAGAAGGAGGGTTACAGATACGCAGTATTTT.